These T cell receptor beta chains were read from a single sample in a study of cytomegalovirus exposure and HLA in healthy donors. Measured with immunoSEQ multiplex PCR; TCRdb has only the in-frame clones, and not every one. The sample carries roughly 220,000 clones, roughly 80% recorded once. The sample comprised PBMCs. These receptors all stem from a middle-aged woman in good health and CMV-seronegative. CDR3s include the opening cysteine and the closing phenylalanine or tryptophan. Each record gives: D gene, J gene, V gene, clone size, CDR3 protein, CDR3 DNA. A D gene is named only where the DNA matches it firmly. For some rows the clone size is stated as once, few or many, or as a class when expanded; others skip it.

TRBD1,TRBJ2-7,TRBV18,-,CASSPGTGRTEQYF,TGTGCCAGCTCACCCGGGACAGGGAGGACCGAGCAGTACTTC
-,TRBJ1-2,TRBV7-9,-,CASSFDRSYGYTF,TGTGCCAGCAGCTTTGACAGGAGCTATGGCTACACCTTC
TRBD2,TRBJ2-2,TRBV25-1,-,CASRGAPGTGGTGELFF,TGTGCCAGCAGGGGTGCCCCCGGGACGGGGGGGACCGGGGAGCTGTTTTTT
-,TRBJ2-2,TRBV7-3,once,CASSVTRLAGELFF,TGTGCCAGCAGCGTTACCAGGTTGGCCGGGGAGCTGTTTTTT
TRBD2,TRBJ2-1,TRBV27,-,CASRLRRLAGGPFNEQFF,TGTGCCAGCAGATTAAGGCGACTGGCGGGAGGGCCATTTAATGAGCAGTTCTTC
-,TRBJ2-7,TRBV15,-,CATSHSDEGETWYF,TGTGCCACCAGCCACTCAGACGAGGGGGAAACGTGGTACTTC
-,TRBJ2-5,TRBV4-1,-,CASSQGIGRGDRETQYF,TGCGCCAGCAGCCAAGGAATTGGCAGGGGGGATAGAGAGACCCAGTACTTC
TRBD1,TRBJ2-7,TRBV7-2,-,CASSRLGQGAGEQYF,TGTGCCAGCAGCCGACTGGGACAGGGGGCGGGTGAGCAGTACTTC
TRBD2,TRBJ2-2,TRBV2,few,CASSEARGRPGELFF,TGTGCCAGCAGTGAAGCGCGGGGGAGGCCCGGGGAGCTGTTTTTT
TRBD1,TRBJ1-1,TRBV11-3,-,CASSSSRGGQGTEAFF,TGTGCCAGCAGCTCATCCCGGGGGGGACAGGGAACTGAAGCTTTCTTT
-,TRBJ2-7,TRBV25-1,once,CASTEGLGSYEQYF,TGTGCCAGCACGGAGGGACTTGGTTCCTACGAGCAGTACTTC
-,TRBJ2-7,TRBV7-9,few,CASSLELPSYEQYF,TGTGCCAGCAGCTTAGAGCTTCCTTCCTACGAGCAGTACTTC
-,TRBJ1-2,TRBV20-1,once,CSTRWTAGYTF,TGCAGTACCCGCTGGACAGCTGGCTACACCTTC
-,TRBJ2-2,TRBV19,-,CASSIREGTGEAGELFF,TGTGCCAGTAGTATAAGGGAGGGGACAGGAGAAGCCGGGGAGCTGTTTTTT
-,TRBJ2-7,TRBV2,-,CASSSMQGIKDEQYF,TGTGCCAGCAGTTCGATGCAGGGTATCAAAGACGAGCAGTACTTC
-,TRBJ2-5,TRBV9,-,CASSSPGREQYF,TGTGCCAGCAGCTCGCCGGGGAGAGAGCAGTACTTC
TRBD1,TRBJ2-5,TRBV28,-,CASSPDRGRAQETQYF,TGTGCCAGCAGTCCAGACAGGGGCCGCGCTCAAGAGACCCAGTACTTC
TRBD2,TRBJ2-4,TRBV5-6,-,CASSPRSTTSGKNIQYF,TGTGCCAGCAGCCCGCGGTCGACTACTAGCGGGAAAAACATTCAGTACTTC
-,TRBJ1-1,TRBV19,-,CASSIDPGEIGAEAFF,TGTGCCAGTAGTATAGATCCCGGGGAAATTGGCGCTGAAGCTTTCTTT
-,TRBJ2-3,TRBV5-1,-,CASSARVNTQYF,TGCGCCAGCAGCGCCAGGGTGAATACGCAGTATTTT
TRBD1,TRBJ1-2,TRBV28,-,CASSPPPTGFYGYTF,TGTGCCAGCAGCCCCCCCCCGACAGGGTTCTATGGCTACACCTTC
-,TRBJ1-1,TRBV30,many,CAWSTTGNTEAFF,TGTGCCTGGAGTACTACAGGGAACACTGAAGCTTTCTTT
-,TRBJ2-7,TRBV19,-,CASSAASSYEQYF,TGTGCCAGTAGTGCGGCTAGCAGTTACGAGCAGTACTTC
TRBD1,TRBJ2-7,TRBV12-5,-,CASGLTSRPLGQGGHF,TGTGCTAGTGGTTTGACTTCTAGACCCCTGGGACAGGGAGGCCACTTC
-,TRBJ2-7,TRBV19,few,CASTNGAQGGDEQYF,TGTGCCAGTACCAATGGGGCGCAGGGTGGCGACGAGCAGTACTTC
TRBD2,TRBJ2-2,TRBV7-9,-,CASRPGVAGDSGELFF,TGTGCCAGCAGACCCGGGGTAGCGGGAGATTCCGGGGAGCTGTTTTTT
TRBD1,TRBJ1-2,TRBV7-2,-,CASSLNPGQGLGYTF,TGTGCCAGCAGCTTAAACCCGGGACAGGGTCTTGGCTACACCTTC
TRBD2,TRBJ2-5,TRBV10-1,-,CASSESPSGIGAQYF,TGCGCCAGCAGTGAGTCGCCTAGCGGGATCGGGGCCCAGTACTTC
TRBD2,TRBJ2-1,TRBV27,-,CASSSSGTSGNYNEQFF,TGTGCCAGCAGTTCTTCCGGGACTAGCGGGAACTACAATGAGCAGTTCTTC
TRBD1,TRBJ1-5,TRBV18,-,CASSSGQGSYQPQHF,TGTGCCAGCTCATCGGGACAGGGAAGCTATCAGCCCCAGCATTTT
-,TRBJ2-4,TRBV5-4,-,CASSLERGTPKNIQYF,TGTGCCAGCAGCTTGGAAAGGGGAACGCCCAAAAACATTCAGTACTTC
-,TRBJ1-5,TRBV30,-,CAWSLPGQHNQPQHF,TGTGCCTGGAGTTTACCGGGACAACACAATCAGCCCCAGCATTTT
-,TRBJ2-1,TRBV19,-,CASSIGLHNEQFF,TGTGCCAGTAGTATAGGACTTCACAATGAGCAGTTCTTC
TRBD2,TRBJ2-3,TRBV9,-,CASSDGTSGATDTQYF,TGTGCCAGCAGCGATGGGACTAGCGGGGCCACAGATACGCAGTATTTT
-,TRBJ2-1,TRBV12-5,-,CASGPVSNEQFF,TGTGCTAGTGGCCCCGTCAGCAATGAGCAGTTCTTC
TRBD1,TRBJ2-4,TRBV9,-,CASSVSTGGASIQYF,TGTGCCAGCAGCGTCTCGACAGGGGGCGCAAGCATTCAGTACTTC
-,TRBJ2-7,TRBV11-2,once,CASSYGTRTYEQYF,TGTGCCAGCAGTTACGGGACTCGCACCTACGAGCAGTACTTC
TRBD2,TRBJ2-7,TRBV6-1,-,CASSGLQREGLGQYF,TGTGCCAGCAGTGGCCTCCAGCGGGAGGGCCTCGGGCAGTACTTC
TRBD1,TRBJ2-7,TRBV29-1,-,CSVEDRRGLEQYF,TGCAGCGTTGAAGATCGAAGGGGGCTCGAGCAGTACTTC
TRBD1,TRBJ1-5,TRBV6-1,-,CASRPDRVGQPQHF,TGTGCCAGCAGACCGGACAGGGTAGGTCAGCCCCAGCATTTT
TRBD2,TRBJ2-1,TRBV12-5,-,CASGLTLSSGRVNEQFF,TGTGCTAGTGGTTTGACATTATCTAGCGGGAGGGTCAATGAGCAGTTCTTC
-,TRBJ1-5,TRBV28,-,CASSPGHSNQPQHF,TGTGCCAGCAGCCCCGGTCATAGCAATCAGCCCCAGCATTTT
TRBD1,TRBJ1-2,TRBV6-1,-,CASSDGGDRDLSGYTF,TGTGCCAGCAGTGACGGGGGGGACAGGGATCTATCTGGCTACACCTTC
-,TRBJ1-4,TRBV28,-,CASRGASNEKLFF,TGTGCCAGCAGGGGAGCCTCTAATGAAAAACTGTTTTTT
-,TRBJ1-4,TRBV5-4,few,CASSSTGTTTTTNEKLFF,TGTGCCAGCAGCTCTACCGGGACTACGACCACAACTAATGAAAAACTGTTTTTT
-,TRBJ1-5,TRBV30,-,CAWSVPRGRFSNQPQHF,TGTGCCTGGAGTGTACCCCGCGGAAGATTTAGCAATCAGCCCCAGCATTTT
TRBD2,TRBJ2-1,TRBV30,-,CAWSLAGGREQFF,TGTGCCTGGAGCCTAGCGGGAGGGCGTGAGCAGTTCTTC
-,TRBJ2-2,TRBV2,-,CASSGTLGSSGELFF,TGTGCCAGCAGTGGGACTCTCGGGTCTTCCGGGGAGCTGTTTTTT
-,TRBJ1-2,TRBV27,-,CASSLAGEIGYTF,TGTGCCAGCAGTTTGGCAGGGGAAATTGGCTACACCTTC
TRBD2,TRBJ2-1,TRBV28,-,CATFLPLTGAGGPDEQFF,TGTGCCACCTTCTTGCCGCTGACGGGAGCGGGAGGGCCGGATGAGCAGTTCTTC